Each of the 28 T cell receptor beta chains below was sequenced from the same sample in a study of T cells in Graves' hyperthyroidism and ophthalmopathy. Researchers took RNA transcripts and amplified the TCR beta CDR3 regions from them. First-round RT-PCR targeting the TCR CDR3 was performed with the HTBI primer set. TCRdb reprocessed the multiplex PCR reads with MiXCR, giving one entry per CDR3 protein. The profile shows 200,000 to 300,000 distinct CDR3 sequences, 16% of them singletons. Sequencing was done on a sample of blood. The origin of the receptors is a woman aged 18-35 years with Graves' ophthalmopathy.

This clonotype was picked up a small number of times. V gene TRBV10-3 combines with J gene TRBJ1-5; the D gene is possibly TRBD1 (5 bases). Looked up from germline, CDR1 is ENHRY and CDR2 is SYGVKD. Trimming shortened V by 2 bases and J by 9 bases, and 11 bases separated the two germline ends. CDR3 length: 13 amino acids. For the CDR3, the DNA is TGTGCCATCAGTGAGGGCAGGGATCGGCCCCAGCATTTT. This translates into CAISEGRDRPQHF.

This clonotype was seen repeatedly, ten times or more. The chain carries TRBV5-1 and TRBJ2-1; 8 bases line up with TRBD2. Unmatched junction bases numbered 2, after V lost 0 bases and J lost 3 bases. CDR1 is SGHRS and CDR2 is YFSETQ in the germline V gene. This CDR3 is built from 15 residues. CDR3 coding DNA: TGCGCCAGCAGCTTGGACGGGGGGGTCTACAATGAGCAGTTCTTC. It translates to CASSLDGGVYNEQFF. The whole variable domain, filled in from reference TRBV5-1 and TRBJ2-1, reads KAGVTQTPRYLIKTRGQQVTLSCSPISGHRSVSWYQQTPGQGLQFLFEYFSETQRNKGNFPGRFSGRQFSNSRSEMNVSTLELGDSALYLCASSLDGGVYNEQFFGPGTRLTVL.

This clonotype was observed many times. V and J are TRBV15 and TRBJ1-1; no clear D gene. Germline CDR1 LNHNV, CDR2 YYDKDF (reference sequence). This CDR3 is 16 amino acids long. Trimming took 1 base from V and 4 from J, leaving 16 bases between them. CDR3 protein: CATSRAGRVEGTEAFF. The CDR3 DNA follows: TGTGCCACCAGCAGAGCGGGGAGGGTCGAAGGCACTGAAGCTTTCTTT.

This clonotype was seen at least ten times. The gene calls are TRBV5-8 and TRBJ1-1, with D possibly matching TRBD1 (5 bases). Germline CDR1 SGHTS, CDR2 YDEGEE. The CDR3 covers 14 residues. V was trimmed by 3 bases and J by 3 bases, leaving 12 bases between them. The CDR3 loop reads CASSSGTVYTEAFF. The CDR3 DNA sequence: TGTGCCAGCAGCTCCGGGACGGTTTACACTGAAGCTTTCTTT.

This clonotype occurred many times. The chain combines TRBV27 with TRBJ1-5; 8 bases agree with TRBD1. This CDR3 spans 14 amino acids. Unmatched junction bases numbered 5, after V lost 6 bases and J lost 4 bases. Germline V lookup: CDR1 MNHEY, CDR2 SMNVEV (reference sequence). CDR3 in DNA: TGTGCCAGCAGACTCGGACAGGGTAATCAGCCCCAGCATTTT. Translated: CASRLGQGNQPQHF.

This clonotype was recorded at least ten times. The chain uses TRBV2 and TRBJ1-2; 11 positions agree with TRBD1. The CDR3 has 14 residues. Trimming cost V 8 bases and J 2 bases; bases outside gene matches: 4. Germline CDR1 SNHLY, CDR2 FYNNEI. The DNA of the CDR3 is TGTGCCAGCGGACAGGGGGCTCTCAACTATGGCTACACCTTC. Translated, it gives CASGQGALNYGYTF.

This clonotype was seen at least ten times. V and J are TRBV4-1 and TRBJ1-6, with D unresolved. The germline gives CDR1 MGHRA, CDR2 YSYEKL. V was clipped by 1 base and J by 12 bases, with 16 bases between them. The CDR3 contains 15 residues. The CDR3: CASSQVETDRRPLHF. The CDR3 DNA reads as TGCGCCAGCAGCCAAGTTGAAACAGATCGCCGACCCCTCCACTTT.

This clonotype was picked up a small number of times. A much larger clonotype is one base distant, so this may be a read error. The chain uses TRBV20-1 and TRBJ2-2, with 9 bases aligning to TRBD2. The germline gives CDR1 DFQATT, CDR2 SNEGSKA (reference sequence). The CDR3 consists of 17 residues. The CDR3 DNA reads as TGCAGTGCCAATGGCCTAGCGGGGCCACCGAACACCGGGGAGCTGGTTTTT. Protein: CSANGLAGPPNTGELVF.

This clonotype was counted many times. The genes are TRBV6-1 and TRBJ1-5; 7 bases agree with TRBD1. V shed 5 bases, J shed 5 bases, and the junction held 9 bases outside the gene matches. The germline gives CDR1 MNHNS, CDR2 SASEGT. The CDR3 is 15 amino acids. This CDR3 reads CASSTLDRRYQPQHF. As DNA, the CDR3 is TGTGCCAGCAGTACCTTGGACAGGCGTTATCAGCCCCAGCATTTT.

This clonotype has a count of ten or more. This chain connects TRBV13 to TRBJ2-3, with unresolved D. Germline CDR1 and CDR2: PRHDT and FYEKMQ (reference sequence). There are 14 residues in the CDR3. V was shortened by 4 bases and J by 2 bases, with 10 bases between the two germline ends. The CDR3 DNA reads as TGTGCCAGCAGCTCCTGGTCCGACACAGATACGCAGTATTTT. Translated, it gives CASSSWSDTDTQYF.

Ten or more counts support this clonotype. The chain recombines TRBV7-9 with TRBJ1-1, with 9 bases aligning to TRBD1. CDR1 SEHNR and CDR2 FQNEAQ come from the germline V gene (reference sequence). The CDR3 runs to 15 residues. After removal of 7 bases from V and 11 bases from J, the junction contained 17 bases not matched to a gene. CDR3 sequence: CASTLVSGETGGAFF. The CDR3 region has the DNA TGTGCCAGCACCCTAGTGAGTGGAGAGACAGGGGGGGCTTTCTTT.

This clonotype was counted ten times or more. J is TRBJ2-3 and V is TRBV11-3, with a tentative D call TRBD2 (6 bases). The germline CDR1 and CDR2 sequences are SGHNT and YENEEA. The CDR3 totals 16 residues. V lost 7 bases, J lost 1 base, and 18 bases lay in between. CDR3 residues: CASTNTWGEGTDTQYF. For the CDR3, the DNA is TGTGCCAGCACCAACACCTGGGGGGAGGGCACAGATACGCAGTATTTT. The entire variable domain, with the rest obtained from reference TRBV11-3 and TRBJ2-3, is as follows: EAGVVQSPRYKIIEKKQPVAFWCNPISGHNTLYWYLQNLGQGPELLIRYENEEAVDDSQLPKDRFSAERLKGVDSTLKIQPAELGDSAVYLCASTNTWGEGTDTQYFGPGTRLTVL.

At least ten counts were recorded for this clonotype. The rearrangement links TRBV20-1 to TRBJ1-5; 8 nucleotides line up with TRBD1. The CDR3 covers 17 residues. Germline assignment: CDR1 DFQATT and CDR2 SNEGSKA (reference sequence). V was pared by 2 bases and J by 3 bases, with 12 bases of the junction left unmatched. The CDR3 DNA reads TGCAGTGCTAGATCAGGGCAATCGGACAGGGTCAATCAGCCCCAGCATTTT. Its protein product is CSARSGQSDRVNQPQHF.

This clonotype occurred many times. This sequence joins TRBV7-3 and TRBJ1-1; possible D gene TRBD1, 5 bases. The CDR3 contains 14 residues. V lost 2 bases and J 5 bases, leaving 12 bases between the germline ends. Per germline, CDR1 SGHTA and CDR2 FQGTGA. CDR3 residues: CASSLLGGTTEAFF. The CDR3 coding sequence is TGTGCCAGCAGCTTATTGGGGGGGACGACTGAAGCTTTCTTT.

This clonotype was seen at least ten times. The genes are TRBV12-3 or TRBV12-4 and TRBJ1-1; 7 bases map to TRBD1. The CDR3 runs to 12 residues. Losses at the gene ends were 6 bases for V and 6 bases for J; bases not matched to a gene: 4. In DNA, the CDR3 is TGTGCCAGCAGACGAGGGGGCGCTGAAGCTTTCTTT. It is translated as CASRRGGAEAFF.

The sample holds many counts of this clonotype. The rearrangement joins TRBV12-3 or TRBV12-4 to TRBJ1-1; D remains ambiguous. V was shortened by 0 bases and J by 1 base, with 6 bases between the two germline ends. The CDR3 is 14 residues long. The CDR3 protein is CASSLARKNTEAFF. Written as DNA, the CDR3 is TGTGCCAGCAGTTTAGCGCGAAAGAACACTGAAGCTTTCTTT.

This clonotype appeared many times. The V call is TRBV24-1, the J call TRBJ2-2, with D tentatively TRBD1 (5 bases). The germline V gene encodes CDR1 KGHDR and CDR2 SFDVKD. This CDR3 is 14 amino acids long. The germline V and J ends were trimmed by 7 bases and 0 bases, with 8 bases remaining between them. The CDR3 bases are TGTGCCACCAGACAGGCCGCGAACACCGGGGAGCTGTTTTTT. It is translated as CATRQAANTGELFF.

This clonotype was counted many times. Germline and junction disagree at one end, which may indicate a read error. The gene calls are TRBV7-6 and TRBJ2-2, with D perhaps matching TRBD2 (6 bases). This CDR3 contains 16 residues. The germline CDR1 and CDR2 sequences are SGHVS and FNYEAQ. Written as DNA, the CDR3 is TGTGCCAGCAGCTTCGGAAATCGGGAGAACGCCGGGGAGCTGTTTTTT. It codes for CASSFGNRENAGELFF.

The sample holds many counts of this clonotype. The V gene is TRBV20-1, the J gene TRBJ2-1; TRBD2 aligns across 11 bases. In germline, CDR1 is DFQATT, CDR2 SNEGSKA (reference sequence). The junction had 7 bases not matched to a gene; V was cut back by 0 bases and J by 0 bases. The CDR3 runs 18 residues. CDR3 sequence reads: CSARDLPSGRLSYNEQFF. CDR3 nucleotide sequence: TGCAGTGCTAGAGATCTGCCTAGCGGGAGGCTCTCCTACAATGAGCAGTTCTTC.

The gene calls are TRBV27 and TRBJ1-5, with 7 bases identical to TRBD1. The CDR3 covers 17 residues. With 2 bases clipped from V and 7 bases from J, the junction kept 14 bases outside the gene matches. The germline V gene encodes CDR1 MNHEY and CDR2 SMNVEV (reference sequence). The CDR3 spells CASSLTGAGGSRQPQHF. CDR3 in DNA: TGTGCCAGCAGTTTAACAGGGGCAGGGGGAAGTCGGCAGCCCCAGCATTTT.

This clonotype was detected ten times or more. The chain carries TRBV3-1 and TRBJ1-2; D is unresolved. CDR1 is LGHDT, CDR2 YNNKEL, per germline (reference sequence). V lost 4 bases, J lost 4 bases, and 10 bases lay in between. The CDR3 length is 13 residues. The CDR3 reads CASSLGRRYGYTF. CDR3 in DNA: TGTGCCAGCAGCCTCGGACGGCGCTATGGCTACACCTTC. Variable domain in full (rest from reference TRBV3-1 and TRBJ1-2): DTAVSQTPKYLVTQMGNDKSIKCEQNLGHDTMYWYKQDSKKFLKIMFSYNNKELIINETVPNRFSPKSPDKAHLNLHINSLELGDSAVYFCASSLGRRYGYTFGSGTRLTVV.

The rearrangement joins TRBV7-2 to TRBJ2-3; 10 nucleotides align to TRBD2. With 5 bases clipped from V and 5 bases from J, the junction kept 13 bases outside the gene matches. CDR1 and CDR2 (germline): SGHTA, FQGNSA. The CDR3 sequence is 17 residues long. The DNA of the CDR3 is TGTGCCAGCAGCCCCAGGTGGGCTAGCGGGAGTGTAGATACGCAGTATTTT. It specifies CASSPRWASGSVDTQYF.

This clonotype has only a few counts. Possible read error: a much larger clone is one base away. The rearrangement links TRBV24-1 to TRBJ2-1; no clear D. This CDR3 has 15 amino acids. Germline V gene sequence: CDR1 KGHDR, CDR2 SFDVKD. The CDR3, as DNA: TGTGCCACCAGTAGTATCAGTAGGTCCTACAATGAGCAGCTCTTC. Translated: CATSSISRSYNEQLF.

As regards this clonotype: A much larger clone is a single base away; this may be a read error. J is TRBJ2-7 and V is TRBV5-6; the D is unclear. CDR1 and CDR2 from the germline V gene are SGHDT and YYEEEE. Trimming left V 0 bases short and J 4 bases short, with 11 bases between. The CDR3 is made up of 14 amino acids. Here the CDR3 DNA reads TGTGCCAGCAGCTTGGGGGCCGGTCGGTACGAGCAGTACTTC. Encoded protein: CASSLGAGRYEQYF.

This clonotype was seen at least ten times. This chain connects TRBV5-6 to TRBJ2-5; 7 positions match TRBD2. The CDR3 is 15 amino acids. Germline V lookup: CDR1 SGHDT, CDR2 YYEEEE. The J segment lost 5 bases and the V segment lost 3 bases, leaving 10 bases of the junction unmatched. CDR3 nucleotides: TGTGCCAGCAGCTCCTACCTCCGGGACTACGAGACCCAGTACTTC. It specifies CASSSYLRDYETQYF.

Many counts were recorded for this clonotype. The J gene is TRBJ1-3, the V gene TRBV12-5; TRBD1 matches at 8 bases. The CDR3 is 13 residues long. V was pared by 11 bases and J by 8 bases, with 11 bases of the junction left unmatched. Germline V lookup: CDR1 LGHNT, CDR2 FRNRAP. CDR3 sequence reads: CASGTGQGDTIYF. In DNA form, the CDR3 reads TGTGCTTCCGGAACCGGACAGGGAGACACCATATATTTT.

This sequence joins TRBV28 and TRBJ2-7, with TRBD1 identical over 7 bases. The trim removed 3 bases at V and 4 bases at J, leaving 0 bases unmatched. This CDR3 region has 12 residues. Germline V gives CDR1 MDHEN, CDR2 SYDVKM. CDR3 in amino acids: CASSLGQYEQYF. In nucleotides, the CDR3 is TGTGCCAGCAGTTTGGGACAGTACGAGCAGTACTTC.

This clonotype occurred a few times. The V gene is TRBV7-2, the J gene TRBJ2-3, with 9 bases identical to TRBD2. The germline V gene encodes CDR1 SGHTA and CDR2 FQGNSA. The CDR3 covers 18 residues. V shed 2 bases and J 0 bases; nucleotides not matched to a gene: 9. This CDR3 reads CASSLMSGGTASTDTQYF. The CDR3 region has the DNA TGTGCCAGCAGCTTAATGAGCGGGGGGACAGCTAGCACAGATACGCAGTATTTT.